A selection of T cell receptor beta chains follows, all from one sample in a study of beta chain features in type 1 diabetes. Sequenced by immunoSEQ multiplex PCR; TCRdb stores in-frame clones only, minus some. The table has over 150,000 clones, less than 15% seen once. Sequencing was performed on central memory CD4+ T cells from blood. The receptors were sampled from a woman between 18 and 29 years old in good health. CDR3s include the opening cysteine and the closing phenylalanine or tryptophan. The D gene is left open where the match is weak. Expanded clones get a size class; other rows say once, few or many, or leave the size out.

CDR3 DNA	CDR3 protein	clone size	D gene	CDR3 length	V gene	J gene
TGTGCCAGCAGCCCGGGGTTTGCCCAAGGGAGCGAGCAGTACTTC	CASSPGFAQGSEQYF	few	NA	15	TRBV11-2	TRBJ2-7
TGTGCCAGCAGTTTCTCAGATACGCAGTATTTT	CASSFSDTQYF	few	NA	11	TRBV27	TRBJ2-3
TGTGCCAGCAGTGCACTGGGGACAGGGCTACGAGAGACCCAGTACTTC	CASSALGTGLRETQYF	NA	TRBD1	16	TRBV6-1	TRBJ2-5
TGTGCCAGCAGGCTAGCGGGAGTGTACAATGAGCAGTTCTTC	CASRLAGVYNEQFF	few	TRBD2	14	TRBV28	TRBJ2-1
TGTGCCTGGAGTGTTGAACGCCGGGCCGGGGAGCTGTTTTTT	CAWSVERRAGELFF	medium-sized	NA	14	TRBV30	TRBJ2-2
TGTGCCAGCTGCGGACTAGCGGGAGAGGCCGAGCAGTACTTC	CASCGLAGEAEQYF	NA	TRBD2	14	TRBV6-5	TRBJ2-7
TGTGCCAGCAGTTTATCGCGACAGGCTGGGGCCAACGTCCTGACTTTC	CASSLSRQAGANVLTF	few	NA	16	TRBV27	TRBJ2-6
TGCGCCAGCAGCAAGCTCACAGGGGGTCCGAGTAATGAGCAGTTCTTC	CASSKLTGGPSNEQFF	medium-sized	TRBD1	16	TRBV5-1	TRBJ2-1
TGCAGCGCGAATGGGCAGGGGGGCGGAAAACTGTTTTTT	CSANGQGGGKLFF	NA	TRBD1	13	TRBV29-1	TRBJ1-4
TGTGCCAGCAGCTCCCCCGGGACTAGCGACGAGCAGTACTTC	CASSSPGTSDEQYF	few	TRBD2	14	TRBV7-9	TRBJ2-7
TGTGCCAGCACCAATAGCGGGACCAAAAACATTCAGTACTTC	CASTNSGTKNIQYF	NA	TRBD2	14	TRBV6-5	TRBJ2-4
TGCGCCAGCAAGGTGACAAGCTCTGGAAACACCATATATTTT	CASKVTSSGNTIYF	NA	NA	14	TRBV5-1	TRBJ1-3
TGTGCCAGCAGTTACCCCGGGACTAGCGGATACAATGAGCAGTTCTTC	CASSYPGTSGYNEQFF	few	TRBD2	16	TRBV6-5	TRBJ2-1
TGTGCCACAGGGACTAGCGGTAAAGAGACCCAGTACTTC	CATGTSGKETQYF	few	TRBD2	13	TRBV10-3	TRBJ2-5
TGTGCCAGCAGCTTAGCGGGAGGGCCGGAGACCCAGTACTTC	CASSLAGGPETQYF	NA	TRBD2	14	TRBV7-9	TRBJ2-5
TGTGCCACCAGCAAGGACTCCACTCCCTACGAGCAGTACTTC	CATSKDSTPYEQYF	NA	NA	14	TRBV15	TRBJ2-7
TGCGCCAGCAGCTTGGATGAGAGGAGCACCTACGAGCAGTACTTC	CASSLDERSTYEQYF	few	NA	15	TRBV5-1	TRBJ2-7
TGTGCCAGCAGTTACTTCCCAGGGGAGAACACTGAAGCTTTCTTT	CASSYFPGENTEAFF	NA	NA	15	TRBV6-6	TRBJ1-1
TGTGCCAGCAGCTTCCTAATAGCTGGCACCGGGGAGCTGTTTTTT	CASSFLIAGTGELFF	NA	NA	15	TRBV7-2	TRBJ2-2
TGTGCCTCCAGGGAAGGAGTTGCAACTAATGAAAAACTGTTTTTT	CASREGVATNEKLFF	few	NA	15	TRBV30	TRBJ1-4